One sample yielded the 8 T cell receptor beta chains listed below, sequenced in a study of blood T cell repertoires in COVID-19. Libraries were prepared by immunoSEQ multiplex PCR; TCRdb keeps only in-frame clonotypes and omits some of them. The sample has some 100,000 clones, roughly nine tenths seen once. The specimen sequenced was peripheral blood. All receptors derive from a man aged 50-59 years with acute or convalescent COVID-19.

The chain links TRBV6-5 to TRBJ1-2; D may be TRBD1 (5 bases). Trimming cost V 3 bases and J 11 bases, with 16 bases left between them. The germline CDR1 and CDR2 sequences are MNHEY and SVGAGI. The CDR3 is 13 amino acids. The CDR3 DNA sequence: TGTGCCAGCAGTTATGGCGCTCAGGGTCGGTACACCTTC. Its translation is CASSYGAQGRYTF.

The CDR3: CAISTTGTGGNEQFF. The CDR3 DNA reads TGTGCCATCAGCACAACCGGGACAGGGGGTAATGAGCAGTTCTTC. The V gene is TRBV10-3, the J gene TRBJ2-1, with TRBD1 matching over 11 bases. This CDR3 contains 15 residues. Per the germline V gene, CDR1 is ENHRY and CDR2 is SYGVKD. The junction had 8 bases not matched to a gene; V was cut back by 6 bases and J by 7 bases.

This rearrangement joins TRBV3-1 (or the pseudogene TRBV3-2) to TRBJ1-4; D not certain. Trimming took off 4 bases at V and 8 bases at J, with 11 bases between the two ends. This CDR3 comprises 13 residues. CDR1 and CDR2 (germline): LGHDT, YNNKEL (reference sequence). The CDR3 here is CASSLPPGEKLFF. The DNA of the CDR3 is TGTGCCAGCAGCCTCCCGCCGGGGGAAAAACTGTTTTTT.

The V call is TRBV18, the J call TRBJ1-3; perhaps TRBD1 as D (6 bases). Trimming removed 1 base from V and 4 bases from J, with 14 bases in between. The germline V gene encodes CDR1 KGHSH and CDR2 LQKENI. This CDR3 is 16 amino acids long. In DNA, the CDR3 is TGTGCCAGCTCACCACAGGCAGGGGACCGAGGAAACACCATATATTTT. Its translation: CASSPQAGDRGNTIYF.

The chain employs TRBV19 and TRBJ1-4, with D possibly TRBD1 on 5 matching bases. The CDR3 is 15 residues long. CDR1 LNHDA and CDR2 SQIVND come from the germline V gene (reference sequence). The germline V and J ends were trimmed by 6 bases and 3 bases, with 14 bases remaining between them. The CDR3: CASSPDSPANEKLFF. In DNA form, the CDR3 reads TGTGCCAGTAGCCCCGACAGCCCAGCTAATGAAAAACTGTTTTTT. The full variable domain, completed using reference TRBV19 and TRBJ1-4, is DGGITQSPKYLFRKEGQNVTLSCEQNLNHDAMYWYRQDPGQGLRLIYYSQIVNDFQKGDIAEGYSVSREKKESFPLTVTSAQKNPTAFYLCASSPDSPANEKLFFGSGTQLSVL.

The CDR3 DNA reads as TGTGCCAGCAGCCAAGATTCGGCAGGGACTTTTGGCTACACCTTC. Amino acid sequence: CASSQDSAGTFGYTF. This chain uses TRBV3-1 (or the pseudogene TRBV3-2) with TRBJ1-2; a possible D gene is TRBD1 (5 bases). The CDR3 contains 15 residues. V lost 0 bases to trimming and J lost 7 bases, with 15 bases between them. Per germline, CDR1 LGHDT and CDR2 YNNKEL (reference sequence).

This chain connects TRBV15 to TRBJ1-2; 8 bases are a match to TRBD1. V lost 0 bases and J lost 6; bases outside the gene matches: 6. Germline-derived CDR1 and CDR2 are LNHNV and YYDKDF (reference sequence). This CDR3 region has 15 residues. CDR3 DNA sequence: TGTGCCACCAGCAGAGATAGGGACAGGCAAAATGGCTACACCTTC. Protein: CATSRDRDRQNGYTF. Using reference TRBV15 and TRBJ1-2 for the parts outside the CDR3, the full variable domain is DAMVIQNPRYQVTQFGKPVTLSCSQTLNHNVMYWYQQKSSQAPKLLFHYYDKDFNNEADTPDNFQSRRPNTSFCFLDIRSPGLGDTAMYLCATSRDRDRQNGYTFGSGTRLTVV.

This sequence joins TRBV7-3 and TRBJ2-3; 8 nucleotides line up with TRBD2. CDR3 length: 15 residues. CDR1 is SGHTA and CDR2 is FQGTGA in the germline V gene. Germline trimming cut 1 base from V and 2 bases from J; bases unmatched to any gene: 2. The CDR3 bases are TGTGCCAGCAGCTTAATCGGGGGGGCCACAGATACGCAGTATTTT. This gives the protein CASSLIGGATDTQYF.